These 29 T cell receptor beta chains were sequenced from one sample in a study of blood T cell repertoires in COVID-19. The protocol was immunoSEQ multiplex PCR, while the TCRdb copy is restricted to in-frame clones and leaves out a portion. The data contain about 58,000 clones, around 83% of them seen just once; the ten biggest clones take up approximately 15%. The sequenced material came from peripheral blood. The receptors were sampled from a human donor in a cohort sampled during active COVID-19.

This clone was picked up many times. This chain connects TRBV14 to TRBJ2-2; D not certain. Germline-derived CDR1 and CDR2 are SGHDN and FVKESK. V lost 0 bases and J 3 bases, leaving 8 bases between the germline ends. This CDR3 region has 15 residues. The CDR3 is CASSQDQFYTGELFF. The CDR3 bases are TGTGCCAGCAGCCAAGATCAGTTTTACACCGGGGAGCTGTTTTTT.

This rearrangement joins TRBV5-3 to TRBJ2-1, with 10 bases fitting TRBD2. TRBV5-3 is an open reading frame whose function is uncertain. V dropped 7 bases and J dropped 4; count of bases not matched to a gene: 8. The CDR3 loop spans 15 amino acids. The CDR3 loop reads CARRELAGSYNEQFF. In DNA, the CDR3 is TGTGCCAGACGGGAACTAGCGGGGAGTTACAATGAGCAGTTCTTC.

This clone has just a few counts. This chain uses TRBV6-6 with TRBJ1-3, with 8 bases identical to TRBD1. There are 13 residues in the CDR3. Germline CDR1 MNHNY, CDR2 SVGAGI (reference sequence). Germline trimming cut 6 bases from V and 8 bases from J; bases unmatched to any gene: 6. CDR3 loop: CASRGQGSDTIYF. The CDR3 bases are TGTGCCAGCAGAGGACAGGGTTCAGACACCATATATTTT.

This chain links TRBV2 with TRBJ1-2; 8 nucleotides match TRBD1. Germline assignment: CDR1 SNHLY and CDR2 FYNNEI. This CDR3 is 15 amino acids long. The V and J ends lost 4 bases and 4 bases, in that order; junction bases with no gene match: 8. CDR3 region: CASSARTGQGYGYTF. CDR3 sequence (DNA): TGTGCCAGCAGTGCAAGGACAGGGCAAGGCTATGGCTACACCTTC.

The rearrangement joins TRBV28 to TRBJ2-1; D might be TRBD2 (6 bases). CDR1 is MDHEN, CDR2 SYDVKM, per germline. V was trimmed by 2 bases and J by 7 bases, leaving 12 bases between them. The CDR3 runs 14 residues. CDR3 residues: CASSLRQAGNEQFF. The CDR3 DNA sequence: TGTGCCAGCAGTTTACGGCAGGCGGGGAATGAGCAGTTCTTC.

The V call is TRBV7-9, the J call TRBJ1-1; D is ambiguous. The CDR3 contains 12 residues. V lost 1 base and J lost 7, with 7 bases in between. Germline V gene data show CDR1 as SEHNR and CDR2 as FQNEAQ (reference sequence). CDR3 protein: CASSLVTDEAFF. CDR3 coding DNA: TGTGCCAGCAGCTTAGTAACAGATGAAGCTTTCTTT.

The genes are TRBV3-1 (or the pseudogene TRBV3-2) and TRBJ2-7; 13 nucleotides agree with TRBD2. The CDR3 consists of 16 residues. CDR1 is LGHDT, CDR2 YNNKEL, per germline (reference sequence). Losses at the gene ends were 2 bases for V and 5 bases for J; bases not matched to a gene: 6. In DNA form, the CDR3 reads TGTGCCAGCAGCCAACTTCGGACTAGCGGGAGAAACGAGCAGTACTTC. It codes for CASSQLRTSGRNEQYF.

This clone is classed as medium-sized. This sequence joins TRBV9 and TRBJ2-1, with 7 bases matching TRBD2. J gave up 0 bases and V 3 bases, and 3 bases lay outside the gene matches. Germline CDR1 reads SGDLS; CDR2 reads YYNGEE. CDR3 size: 15 residues. CDR3 in DNA: TGTGCCAGCAGCGGAGGCGGGAGCTCCTACAATGAGCAGTTCTTC. It yields the protein CASSGGGSSYNEQFF. Combining the CDR3 with reference TRBV9 and TRBJ2-1 gives the whole variable domain DSGVTQTPKHLITATGQRVTLRCSPRSGDLSVYWYQQSLDQGLQFLIQYYNGEERAKGNILERFSAQQFPDLHSELNLSSLELGDSALYFCASSGGGSSYNEQFFGPGTRLTVL.

This rearrangement joins TRBV2 to TRBJ2-7; 10 bases agree with TRBD1. The ends lost 7 bases at V and 6 bases at J; junction bases unmatched: 15. The germline V gene encodes CDR1 SNHLY and CDR2 FYNNEI. This CDR3 spans 16 amino acids. The CDR3 here is CASMVDQGQGIIEQYF. The DNA for the CDR3 is TGTGCCAGCATGGTGGACCAGGGACAGGGGATTATCGAGCAGTACTTC.

The J gene is TRBJ2-1, the V gene TRBV30, with TRBD2 identical over 10 bases. In germline, CDR1 is GTSNPN, CDR2 SVGIG (reference sequence). The CDR3 runs 14 residues. V dropped 1 base and J dropped 8; count of bases not matched to a gene: 5. CDR3 DNA sequence: TGTGCCTGGAGTGAACTAGCGGGGAGGGATGAGCAGTTCTTC. It encodes CAWSELAGRDEQFF.

This clone was counted only a few times. The CDR3 here is CASTPDRFEAFF. In nucleotides, the CDR3 is TGTGCCAGCACTCCGGACAGGTTTGAAGCTTTCTTT. This sequence joins TRBV28 and TRBJ1-1; 7 bases are shared with TRBD1. V was clipped by 7 bases and J by 7 bases; unmatched bases: 6. This CDR3 spans 12 amino acids. Germline V gene data show CDR1 as MDHEN and CDR2 as SYDVKM.

This chain links TRBV5-1 with TRBJ1-2; D is possibly TRBD1 (5 bases). The CDR3 spans 16 residues. In germline, CDR1 is SGHRS, CDR2 YFSETQ. V was trimmed by 2 bases and J by 2 bases, leaving 16 bases between them. CDR3 sequence reads: CASSFITGETNYGYTF. CDR3 bases: TGCGCCAGCAGCTTTATTACAGGCGAAACCAACTATGGCTACACCTTC.

The chain employs TRBV9 and TRBJ2-1; 9 bases map to TRBD2. Germline assignment: CDR1 SGDLS and CDR2 YYNGEE. The length of the CDR3 is 17 residues. V shed 0 bases and J 4 bases; nucleotides not matched to a gene: 8. This chain's CDR3 is CASSVARAGGLYNEQFF. The CDR3 nucleotides read TGTGCCAGCAGCGTAGCCAGAGCGGGGGGTCTATACAATGAGCAGTTCTTC.

This sequence joins TRBV11-2 and TRBJ2-5; 10 bases are shared with TRBD1. Germline assignment: CDR1 SGHAT and CDR2 FQNNGV. CDR3 size: 16 residues. J gave up 5 bases and V 5 bases, and 11 bases lay outside the gene matches. The CDR3 here is CASSLGTGVRAETQYF. CDR3 in DNA: TGTGCCAGCAGCCTCGGGACAGGGGTTCGTGCGGAGACCCAGTACTTC. Full variable domain (missing parts from reference TRBV11-2 and TRBJ2-5): EAGVAQSPRYKIIEKRQSVAFWCNPISGHATLYWYQQILGQGPKLLIQFQNNGVVDDSQLPKDRFSAERLKGVDSTLKIQPAKLEDSAVYLCASSLGTGVRAETQYFGPGTRLLVL.

With respect to this clone: This sample includes further DNA sequences coding for the same CDR3. The J gene is TRBJ2-3, the V gene TRBV5-1; 10 bases are shared with TRBD2. This CDR3 is built from 16 residues. V dropped 0 bases and J dropped 1; count of bases not matched to a gene: 2. Germline values: CDR1 SGHRS, CDR2 YFSETQ. CDR3 coding DNA: TGCGCCAGCAGCTTGGGGCTAGCGGGGGGCACAGATACGCAGTATTTT. Protein product: CASSLGLAGGTDTQYF.

The genes are TRBV5-8 and TRBJ1-6; TRBD1 is a possible D gene (5 bases). CDR1 is SGHTS, CDR2 YDEGEE, per germline. The germline V and J ends were trimmed by 4 bases and 7 bases, with 15 bases remaining between them. The CDR3 totals 15 residues. CDR3 DNA: TGTGCCAGCAGCCTCAGGGAGGGTGGGAATTCACCCCTCCACTTT. This translates into CASSLREGGNSPLHF.

The chain carries TRBV2 and TRBJ1-5; D is uncertain. CDR1 is SNHLY, CDR2 FYNNEI, per germline. This CDR3 has 15 amino acids. V was clipped by 6 bases and J by 3 bases, with 15 bases between them. CDR3 amino acids: CASRAGTSANQPQHF. Written as DNA, the CDR3 is TGTGCCAGCAGGGCAGGCACCTCCGCCAATCAGCCCCAGCATTTT.

The V call is TRBV5-1, the J call TRBJ1-2; 11 bases match TRBD1. The V gene's germline CDR1 is SGHRS and CDR2 YFSETQ. V lost 4 bases, J lost 2 bases, and 10 bases stayed unmatched. The CDR3 is made up of 17 amino acids. CDR3 DNA: TGCGCCAGCAGCCAGGCCCGAGGACAGGGGGCGAACTATGGCTACACCTTC. Protein product: CASSQARGQGANYGYTF.

This chain connects TRBV2 to TRBJ1-2; D not certain. Deletions cut 7 bases from V and 3 bases from J, with 9 bases between. This CDR3 is built from 12 residues. From germline, CDR1 is SNHLY and CDR2 FYNNEI. The CDR3 region has the DNA TGTGCCAGCACGGAGGAGCACTATGGCTACACCTTC. Encoded protein: CASTEEHYGYTF.

This chain uses TRBV28 with TRBJ2-5, with D tentatively TRBD1 (5 bases). The CDR3 spans 14 residues. The V gene's germline CDR1 is MDHEN and CDR2 SYDVKM. Trimming pared 6 bases from V and 5 bases from J, leaving 16 bases between. CDR3 sequence: CASSQPQGRETQYF. CDR3 bases: TGTGCCAGCAGCCAACCCCAGGGAAGGGAGACCCAGTACTTC.

The rearrangement joins TRBV6-5 to TRBJ1-2; unclear D gene. From germline, CDR1 is MNHEY and CDR2 SVGAGI. The V gene lost 0 bases and the J gene lost 4 bases, with 9 bases spanning the gap. The CDR3 loop spans 14 amino acids. The CDR3: CASSYSRRAYGYTF. The CDR3 DNA reads as TGTGCCAGCAGTTACTCGAGGCGGGCCTATGGCTACACCTTC.

This rearrangement joins TRBV18 to TRBJ1-5; TRBD1 is a possible D gene (6 bases). This CDR3 comprises 14 residues. Germline assignment: CDR1 KGHSH and CDR2 LQKENI. V lost 3 bases to trimming and J lost 6 bases, with 12 bases between them. This CDR3 is CASSPTGLLQPQHF. The DNA for the CDR3 is TGTGCCAGCTCACCCACAGGGCTCCTTCAGCCCCAGCATTTT.

The chain uses TRBV10-3 and TRBJ1-2; D is unclear. The CDR3 sequence is 14 residues long. Trimming took off 6 bases at V and 0 bases at J, with 11 bases between the two ends. CDR1 is ENHRY, CDR2 SYGVKD, per germline. In nucleotides, the CDR3 is TGTGCCATCAGGCCCCCAGTTACTAACTATGGCTACACCTTC. It translates to CAIRPPVTNYGYTF.

The chain has TRBV5-3 and TRBJ1-1; no definite D call. Being an ORF, TRBV5-3 has a function that is uncertain. Trimming stripped 3 bases from V and 0 bases from J, with 9 bases between. The CDR3 is 14 amino acids. The CDR3 here is CARSCDLVNTEAFF. In nucleotides, the CDR3 is TGTGCCAGAAGCTGTGACCTAGTGAACACTGAAGCTTTCTTT.

The chain is built from TRBV6-1 and TRBJ2-5; 7 nucleotides align to TRBD2. CDR3 size: 15 residues. V was clipped by 0 bases and J by 4 bases; unmatched bases: 5. CDR1 and CDR2 from the germline V gene are MNHNS and SASEGT. The CDR3 loop reads CASSEAGGTLETQYF. In nucleotides, the CDR3 is TGTGCCAGCAGTGAAGCGGGAGGGACTTTAGAGACCCAGTACTTC.

By share, this clone ranks as hyperexpanded. The rearrangement joins TRBV7-8 to TRBJ2-2; no firm D call. The length of the CDR3 is 13 residues. Germline V lookup: CDR1 SGHVS, CDR2 FQNEAQ. V gave up 4 bases and J gave up 4 bases, with 7 bases separating them. CDR3 loop: CASSSRSTGELFF. The CDR3 DNA sequence: TGTGCCAGCAGCTCCCGTAGCACCGGGGAGCTGTTTTTT.

This clone is medium-sized (0.01 to 0.1%). Additional DNA sequences in this sample encode the identical CDR3. V and J are TRBV13 and TRBJ2-3, with 9 bases aligning to TRBD2. Germline V gene sequence: CDR1 PRHDT, CDR2 FYEKMQ (reference sequence). This CDR3 is built from 18 residues. Germline trimming cut 2 bases from V and 1 base from J; bases unmatched to any gene: 10. The DNA of the CDR3 is TGTGCCAGCAGCTTACCGGGGACTCGCGGGGGGGGCACAGATACGCAGTATTTT. It yields the protein CASSLPGTRGGGTDTQYF.

The sample holds a few counts of this clone. V and J are TRBV30 and TRBJ2-7; D is possibly TRBD1 (6 bases). V shed 5 bases and J shed 3 bases, with 17 bases lying between them. Germline loops: CDR1 GTSNPN, CDR2 SVGIG (reference sequence). The CDR3 is made up of 14 amino acids. The CDR3 reads CAWEGQGSYYEQYF. The CDR3 DNA reads as TGTGCCTGGGAGGGGCAGGGGAGCTACTACGAGCAGTACTTC.

This rearrangement joins TRBV15 to TRBJ1-2; D gene uncertain. The CDR3 contains 14 residues. V dropped 1 base and J dropped 4 bases, with 10 bases sitting between them. Germline values: CDR1 LNHNV, CDR2 YYDKDF (reference sequence). For the CDR3, the DNA is TGTGCCACCAGCAGAGGTGGAGGCCCCTATGGCTACACCTTC. This encodes CATSRGGGPYGYTF.